Below are 12 T cell receptor beta chains sequenced from a single sample in a study of blood T cell repertoires in COVID-19. Profiled with immunoSEQ multiplex PCR; TCRdb holds only in-frame clones, not every one. Among fewer than 50,000 clones listed, roughly 78% were seen once. Sequencing was done on a sample of peripheral blood. The receptor set was obtained from a man older than 75 with active or convalescent COVID-19.

J is TRBJ2-1 and V is TRBV21-1; the DNA was not compared with TRBD2, the D call given in the table. TRBV21-1 is marked as a pseudogene. There are 12 residues in the CDR3. CDR3 DNA: TGTGCCCTGGGGGGGGAATACAATGAGCAGTTCTTC. Its translation: CALGGEYNEQFF.

The chain links TRBV27 to TRBJ2-1; 9 nucleotides match TRBD2. Germline CDR1 MNHEY, CDR2 SMNVEV (reference sequence). V gave up 6 bases and J gave up 4 bases; unmatched junction bases: 4. CDR3 length: 14 residues. DNA of the CDR3: TGTGCCAGCAGCACGACTAGCGGTTACAATGAGCAGTTCTTC. This codes for CASSTTSGYNEQFF.

J is TRBJ1-2 and V is TRBV28; 7 nucleotides line up with TRBD1. V lost 7 bases to trimming and J lost 8 bases; unmatched junction nucleotides: 13. The CDR3 extends over 14 amino acids. The V gene's germline CDR1 is MDHEN and CDR2 SYDVKM. The CDR3 bases are TGTGCCAGCACCACCCTCGGAGGGGGCAAAGGCTACACCTTC. It yields the protein CASTTLGGGKGYTF.

The table lists this clone with a count of one. The chain joins TRBV5-4 to TRBJ2-6; the match to TRBD2 covers 10 bases. The V gene's germline CDR1 is SGHNT and CDR2 YYREEE (reference sequence). There are 14 residues in the CDR3. V was clipped by 4 bases and J by 13 bases; unmatched bases: 8. DNA for the CDR3: TGTGCCAGCAGCCAGGTAGGGACTAGCGAAGTCCTGACTTTC. The encoded protein is CASSQVGTSEVLTF.

This clone was seen a single time. The V gene is TRBV7-9, the J gene TRBJ2-3, with D possibly TRBD2 on 7 matching bases. The V and J ends lost 5 bases and 0 bases respectively, with 12 bases between them. The length of the CDR3 is 15 residues. In germline, CDR1 is SEHNR, CDR2 FQNEAQ (reference sequence). CDR3 protein: CASSGRGASTDTQYF. The CDR3 nucleotides are TGTGCCAGCAGCGGGAGGGGGGCTAGCACAGATACGCAGTATTTT.

The genes are TRBV4-1 and TRBJ2-7; 10 nucleotides line up with TRBD2. The CDR3 runs 18 residues. V shed 1 base, J shed 0 bases, and the junction held 9 bases outside the gene matches. CDR1 and CDR2 from the germline V gene are MGHRA and YSYEKL. The CDR3 loop reads CASSQALVAGGFSYEQYF. CDR3 coding DNA: TGCGCCAGCAGCCAAGCGCTGGTAGCGGGAGGCTTCTCCTACGAGCAGTACTTC.

The chain employs TRBV6-5 and TRBJ2-2, with D possibly being TRBD2 (6 bases). Germline CDR1 reads MNHEY; CDR2 reads SVGAGI. The CDR3 is 15 residues long. The V gene lost 7 bases and the J gene lost 6 bases, with 18 bases spanning the gap. The CDR3 protein is CASTSEGRRAGELFF. The CDR3 DNA follows: TGTGCCAGCACGAGCGAGGGTAGGAGGGCCGGGGAGCTGTTTTTT.

The chain joins TRBV28 to TRBJ2-7; 9 nucleotides line up with TRBD2. The V and J ends lost 6 bases and 4 bases, in that order; junction bases with no gene match: 10. Germline V CDR1 and CDR2: MDHEN, SYDVKM. CDR3 length: 15 residues. As DNA, the CDR3 is TGTGCCAGCAGGAAACAAGAAGCGGGAGGATACGAGCAGTACTTC. Protein: CASRKQEAGGYEQYF.

V usage is TRBV27 and J usage is TRBJ1-1, with D possibly TRBD1 on 5 matching bases. This CDR3 has 14 amino acids. From germline, CDR1 is MNHEY and CDR2 SMNVEV (reference sequence). Trimming stripped 3 bases from V and 2 bases from J, with 10 bases between. CDR3 amino acids: CASSLKGENTEAFF. Here the CDR3 DNA reads TGTGCCAGCAGTTTGAAAGGGGAAAACACTGAAGCTTTCTTT.

V and J are TRBV28 and TRBJ2-7; D is perhaps TRBD2 (6 bases). Germline values: CDR1 MDHEN, CDR2 SYDVKM. The CDR3 has 12 residues. V was cut by 2 bases and J by 6 bases, with 8 bases left in between. In DNA, the CDR3 is TGTGCCAGCAGTTTACTGGGGGGCGAGCAGTACTTC. Its protein product is CASSLLGGEQYF.

The chain has TRBV5-1 and TRBJ1-4, with 12 bases aligning to TRBD1. The CDR3 sequence is 15 residues long. V lost 5 bases, J lost 6 bases, and 5 bases stayed unmatched. The V gene's germline CDR1 is SGHRS and CDR2 YFSETQ. The CDR3 is CASRGTGGAYEKLFF. CDR3 nucleotide sequence: TGCGCCAGCAGAGGGACAGGGGGCGCGTATGAAAAACTGTTTTTT.

The chain has TRBV27 and TRBJ2-1; TRBD2 might be the D (6 bases). The CDR3 has 15 amino acids. V was pared by 0 bases and J by 7 bases, with 13 bases between. Germline loops: CDR1 MNHEY, CDR2 SMNVEV (reference sequence). CDR3: CASSLSRGGANEQFF. In nucleotides, the CDR3 is TGTGCCAGCAGTTTATCGCGGGGTGGGGCAAATGAGCAGTTCTTC.